Included here is one T cell receptor (beta chain) sequence, with context. TCRdb analysed the 5' RACE reads with MiXCR anew, one entry per CDR3 protein. The sample yields roughly 130,000 distinct CDR3 sequences, 5% to 6.5% seen once. This CDR3 spans 14 amino acids. Germline V gene lookup returns CDR1 MNHEY and CDR2 SVGAGI. Trimming removed 2 bases at V and 3 bases at J, with 10 bases between. This entry belongs to a study of T-cell memory formation after mild COVID-19. This TCR was recovered from an adult woman who had mild COVID-19 (a few samples of this study predate the infection). Cell type and time point are not known. V gene TRBV6-5 combines with J gene TRBJ1-2, with D unresolved. Sequencing was performed on PBMCs or a T cell subset sorted from them (not recorded which). As DNA, the CDR3 is TGTGCCAGCAGTTACGTGTCCCGGTACTATGGCTACACCTTC. Translation: CASSYVSRYYGYTF.